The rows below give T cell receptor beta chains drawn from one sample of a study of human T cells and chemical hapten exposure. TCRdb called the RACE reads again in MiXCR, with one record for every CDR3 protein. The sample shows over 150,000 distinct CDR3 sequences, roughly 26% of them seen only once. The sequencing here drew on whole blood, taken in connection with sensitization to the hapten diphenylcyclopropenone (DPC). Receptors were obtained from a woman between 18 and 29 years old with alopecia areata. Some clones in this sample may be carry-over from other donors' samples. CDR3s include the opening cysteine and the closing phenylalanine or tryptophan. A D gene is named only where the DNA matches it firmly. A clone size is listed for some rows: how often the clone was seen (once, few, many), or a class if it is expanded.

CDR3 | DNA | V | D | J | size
CSARRPGQGAFGYTF | TGCAGTGCTAGACGCCCGGGACAGGGGGCTTTCGGCTACACCTTC | TRBV20-1 | TRBD1 | TRBJ1-2 | few
CASSQGPGFNEKLFF | TGCGCCAGCAGCCAAGGGCCGGGTTTTAATGAAAAACTGTTTTTT | TRBV4-3 | NA | TRBJ1-4 | once
CASSLGGGEGTEAFF | TGCGCCAGCAGCCTGGGGGGGGGTGAGGGCACTGAAGCTTTCTTT | TRBV5-1 | NA | TRBJ1-1 | NA
CRAASGLQYF | TGCAGGGCGGCTAGCGGGTTGCAGTATTTT | TRBV20-1 | TRBD2 | TRBJ2-3 | few
CASSSRTSGGLKFF | TGTGCCAGCAGTAGTAGGACTAGCGGGGGTCTTAAGTTCTTC | TRBV2 | TRBD2 | TRBJ2-1 | NA
CASLQDGKGGYTF | TGTGCCAGCCTCCAGGACGGGAAGGGTGGCTACACCTTC | TRBV5-6 | NA | TRBJ1-2 | NA
CASSLTGTRTGNTIYF | TGCGCCAGCAGCTTGACGGGAACCCGAACTGGAAACACCATATATTTT | TRBV5-1 | NA | TRBJ1-3 | many
CANSSTARLKRSQYF | TGTGCCAACAGTTCGACAGCTAGACTTAAGAGATCCCAGTACTTC | TRBV6-1 | NA | TRBJ2-5 | NA
CASSLAPDARSDTQYF | TGCGCCAGCAGCTTGGCCCCGGACGCCCGGTCAGATACGCAGTATTTT | TRBV5-1 | NA | TRBJ2-3 | few
CASKRDAPPFF | TGTGCCAGCAAACGGGACGCCCCACCGTTCTTC | TRBV2 | NA | TRBJ2-1 | NA
CASSSDNYGYTF | TGTGCCAGCAGTTCGGACAACTATGGCTACACCTTC | TRBV6-2/TRBV6-3 | NA | TRBJ1-2 | NA
CSARRHNSNQPQHF | TGCAGTGCTAGAAGGCACAATAGCAATCAGCCCCAGCATTTT | TRBV20-1 | NA | TRBJ1-5 | many
CASSTGQYNSPLHF | TGTGCCAGCAGCACGGGACAATATAATTCACCCCTCCACTTT | TRBV7-3 | NA | TRBJ1-6 | few
CSARRLAGYNEQFF | TGCAGTGCTAGAAGGCTAGCGGGCTACAATGAGCAGTTCTTC | TRBV20-1 | TRBD2 | TRBJ2-1 | NA
CASSQEETPDTQYF | TGCGCCAGCAGCCAAGAGGAGACACCGGATACGCAGTATTTT | TRBV4-1 | NA | TRBJ2-3 | NA
CASSIVGGGPTDTQYF | TGCGCCAGCAGTATTGTCGGGGGGGGGCCAACAGATACGCAGTATTTT | TRBV5-1 | TRBD2 | TRBJ2-3 | NA
CATSEAGGHYGYTF | TGTGCCACCAGTGAGGCAGGGGGACACTATGGCTACACCTTC | TRBV24-1 | TRBD1 | TRBJ1-2 | NA
CASSLPSGRYEQYF | TGCGCCAGCAGCTTGCCCAGCGGGAGGTACGAGCAGTACTTC | TRBV5-1 | TRBD2 | TRBJ2-7 | few
CASSQGRTGLLYRANVLTF | TGTGCCAGCAGCCAAGGTCGGACAGGGCTCCTCTATAGGGCCAACGTCCTGACTTTC | TRBV12-3/TRBV12-4 | TRBD1 | TRBJ2-6 | few
CASSQDVRDSAAFF | TGCGCCAGCAGCCAAGATGTACGGGACAGCGCGGCTTTCTTT | TRBV4-3 | TRBD1 | TRBJ1-1 | few
CASSTGLAGGEDEQFF | TGCGCCAGCAGCACGGGACTAGCGGGAGGAGAGGATGAGCAGTTCTTC | TRBV5-1 | TRBD2 | TRBJ2-1 | NA
CASRGIKDQPQHF | TGTGCCAGCAGAGGGATTAAGGACCAGCCCCAGCATTTT | TRBV2 | NA | TRBJ1-5 | NA
CSVEAGYSYNEQFF | TGCAGCGTTGAAGCGGGATACTCCTACAATGAGCAGTTCTTC | TRBV29-1 | NA | TRBJ2-1 | NA
CASSLDSFQETQYF | TGTGCCAGCAGCTTAGACAGTTTTCAAGAGACCCAGTACTTC | TRBV7-2 | NA | TRBJ2-5 | few
CAWSAPVVGNSPLHF | TGTGCCTGGAGTGCCCCGGTGGTGGGGAATTCACCCCTCCACTTT | TRBV30 | NA | TRBJ1-6 | NA